The 32 T cell receptor beta chains below come from one sample, sequenced in a study of blood T cells in healthy people across ages. The authors ran a second PCR of roughly 6 to 12 cycles using a sample-barcoded 5' primer and a J-beta primer mix. TCRdb reprocessed the 5' RACE reads via MiXCR and lists one record per CDR3 protein. The sample lists roughly 500,000 distinct CDR3 sequences, 27% occurring once. Sequencing input: blood. Receptor source: a woman in her 70s in good health.

The chain carries TRBV7-2 and TRBJ1-2; D not resolved. Germline V lookup: CDR1 SGHTA, CDR2 FQGNSA. V was shortened by 3 bases and J by 4 bases, with 15 bases between the two germline ends. The CDR3 extends over 15 amino acids. Here the CDR3 DNA reads TGTGCCAGCAGCTTCTATAACCAAGATGTCTATGGCTACACCTTC. Its translation: CASSFYNQDVYGYTF.

A few counts support this clonotype. The V gene is TRBV6-5, the J gene TRBJ1-2; D remains unclear. Germline V gene sequence: CDR1 MNHEY, CDR2 SVGAGI. This CDR3 has 13 amino acids. The V end lost 6 bases, the J end lost 2 bases, and 10 bases lay between the germline ends. The CDR3 DNA reads TGTGCCAGCAGGCCGACAACCAACTATGGCTACACCTTC. It translates to CASRPTTNYGYTF.

V is TRBV7-2 and J is TRBJ2-3, with 9 positions matching TRBD2. The germline V gene has CDR1 SGHTA and CDR2 FQGNSA. The CDR3 runs 16 residues. V dropped 4 bases and J dropped 6; count of bases not matched to a gene: 11. The CDR3 nucleotides read TGTGCCAGCAGCTCTACCGGGACTAGCCTGCTGGATACGCAGTATTTT. Amino acids: CASSSTGTSLLDTQYF.

In DNA, the CDR3 is TGTGCCACCAGCGGTCTAGGGGGCCTCAGCGGGCAGTACTTC. Translation: CATSGLGGLSGQYF. This chain uses TRBV15 with TRBJ2-7, with TRBD1 identical over 7 bases. The CDR3 is made up of 14 amino acids. The ends lost 5 bases at V and 9 bases at J; junction bases unmatched: 13. The germline V gene encodes CDR1 LNHNV and CDR2 YYDKDF (reference sequence).

This sequence joins TRBV7-9 and TRBJ1-1, with D possibly being TRBD1 (6 bases). The V gene lost 8 bases and the J gene lost 3 bases, with 13 bases spanning the gap. The CDR3 length is 13 residues. Germline V lookup: CDR1 SEHNR, CDR2 FQNEAQ (reference sequence). The CDR3 sequence: CASVDRWDTEAFF. Written as DNA, the CDR3 is TGTGCCAGCGTTGACAGGTGGGACACTGAAGCTTTCTTT. The full variable domain, in which reference TRBV7-9 and TRBJ1-1 provide the parts outside the CDR3, is DTGVSQNPRHKITKRGQNVTFRCDPISEHNRLYWYRQTLGQGPEFLTYFQNEAQLEKSRLLSDRFSAERPKGSFSTLEIQRTEQGDSAMYLCASVDRWDTEAFFGQGTRLTVV.

This clonotype was detected many times. The V and J genes are TRBV18 and TRBJ1-4; D remains ambiguous. The V and J ends lost 2 bases and 6 bases respectively, with 4 bases between them. CDR1 is KGHSH, CDR2 LQKENI, per germline. The CDR3 runs to 12 residues. This CDR3 is CASSPRDEKLFF. For the CDR3, the DNA is TGTGCCAGCTCACCAAGAGATGAAAAACTGTTTTTT. Together with reference TRBV18 and TRBJ1-4, the CDR3 gives the full variable domain: NAGVMQNPRHLVRRRGQEARLRCSPMKGHSHVYWYRQLPEEGLKFMVYLQKENIIDESGMPKERFSAEFPKEGPSILRIQQVVRGDSAAYFCASSPRDEKLFFGSGTQLSVL.

This chain uses TRBV4-3 with TRBJ2-1; D gene ambiguous. TRBJ2-5 matches the DNA end more closely, so the J call is doubtful. This CDR3 comprises 13 residues. Germline assignment: CDR1 LGHNA and CDR2 YSLEER. CDR3 nucleotide sequence: TGCGCCAGCAGCCAACCTAGAGCTGGGGCCCAGTACTTC. It encodes CASSQPRAGAQYF.

This clonotype was observed a few times. This chain links TRBV7-9 with TRBJ1-2; D might be TRBD1 (6 bases). V lost 0 bases and J 6 bases, leaving 23 bases between the germline ends. Germline V CDR1 and CDR2: SEHNR, FQNEAQ (reference sequence). This CDR3 comprises 18 residues. CDR3 nucleotide sequence: TGTGCCAGCAGCTTAGCGATGAGGGCAGGGGTAGGCGTGGATGGCTACACCTTC. Its translation is CASSLAMRAGVGVDGYTF.

This clonotype was counted a single time. V and J are TRBV6-2 or TRBV6-3 and TRBJ2-7; D is perhaps TRBD1 or TRBD2 (6 bases each). Germline V gene lookup returns CDR1 MNHEY and CDR2 SVGEGT. V was cut by 11 bases and J by 2 bases, with 16 bases left in between. CDR3 size: 13 residues. CDR3 coding DNA: TGTGCCGGACTATCGGACAGAGCCTACGAGCAGTACTTC. This translates into CAGLSDRAYEQYF.

The table lists this clonotype with a few counts. This chain joins TRBV2 and TRBJ2-7; D possibly corresponds to TRBD2 (7 bases). Germline V gene data show CDR1 as SNHLY and CDR2 as FYNNEI. The CDR3 has 13 residues. V lost 4 bases, J lost 5 bases, and 12 bases lay in between. CDR3: CASSARGGNEQYF. The DNA for the CDR3 is TGTGCCAGCAGTGCTAGGGGGGGGAACGAGCAGTACTTC.

A note on this clonotype: A junction end diverges from the germline sequence, so it may reflect a read error. This chain connects TRBV12-5 to TRBJ1-1; unclear D gene. The CDR3 is made up of 13 amino acids. Per germline, CDR1 LGHNT and CDR2 FRNRAP. The CDR3 spells CAGGLGGNTEAFF. As DNA, the CDR3 is TGTGCTGGTGGTTTAGGAGGGAACACTGAAGCTTTCTTT.

This sequence joins TRBV6-5 and TRBJ2-5; TRBD2 matches at 10 bases. V was pared by 0 bases and J by 4 bases, with 8 bases of the junction left unmatched. Germline V lookup: CDR1 MNHEY, CDR2 SVGAGI. The length of the CDR3 is 17 residues. CDR3 protein: CASSYSLLLAGVETQYF. The CDR3 nucleotides are TGTGCCAGCAGTTACTCGTTGTTGCTAGCGGGGGTAGAGACCCAGTACTTC.

This clonotype has more than one count but fewer than ten. This chain joins TRBV6-6 and TRBJ2-1; 8 bases line up with TRBD2. Germline loops: CDR1 MNHNY, CDR2 SVGAGI (reference sequence). V lost 5 bases to trimming and J lost 4 bases; unmatched junction nucleotides: 7. This CDR3 contains 15 residues. The CDR3 sequence: CASSPVQRGYNEQFF. In DNA, the CDR3 is TGTGCCAGCAGTCCCGTCCAGCGGGGGTACAATGAGCAGTTCTTC.

V is TRBV6-6 and J is TRBJ2-1; D is ambiguous. Germline-derived CDR1 and CDR2 are MNHNY and SVGAGI (reference sequence). There are 13 residues in the CDR3. The ends were cut back, 0 bases at V and 9 bases at J, with 9 bases in the middle. CDR3 bases: TGTGCCAGCAGTTACTCGAGTGGGCTTGAGCAGTTCTTC. Amino acid sequence: CASSYSSGLEQFF.

CDR3 coding DNA: TGCAGTGCTTCCGGGACTAGCGGGGGAAACCCCGGGGCGCAGTATTTT. Protein product: CSASGTSGGNPGAQYF. The chain joins TRBV20-1 to TRBJ2-3; 14 nucleotides agree with TRBD2. The J segment lost 10 bases and the V segment lost 5 bases, leaving 14 bases of the junction unmatched. Germline CDR1 is DFQATT and CDR2 is SNEGSKA (reference sequence). This CDR3 is 16 amino acids long.

This clonotype has more than one count but fewer than ten. V usage is TRBV6-6 and J usage is TRBJ1-5; possibly TRBD1 for D (6 bases). With 2 bases removed from V and 3 bases from J, the gap between germline ends came to 11 bases. CDR1 MNHNY and CDR2 SVGAGI come from the germline V gene (reference sequence). CDR3 length: 15 amino acids. The CDR3 bases are TGTGCCAGCAGTTACGTTCAGGGGAACAATCAGCCCCAGCATTTT. Its translation is CASSYVQGNNQPQHF.

The V call is TRBV10-3, the J call TRBJ1-1; D is unresolved. The CDR3 is 11 amino acids. CDR1 and CDR2 (germline): ENHRY, SYGVKD. V shed 6 bases and J shed 1 base, with 3 bases lying between them. The CDR3 here is CAISGNTEAFF. The CDR3 region has the DNA TGTGCCATCAGCGGGAACACTGAAGCTTTCTTT.

V usage is TRBV12-3 or TRBV12-4 and J usage is TRBJ2-7; 12 bases line up with TRBD2. The end of the DNA is better explained by TRBJ2-5, so the J call may be wrong. The CDR3 extends over 17 amino acids. CDR3 in DNA: TGTGCCAGCAGTCCACAGACTAGCGGGGGTCTTAGGAAGACCCAGTACTTC. It codes for CASSPQTSGGLRKTQYF.

The chain joins TRBV7-9 to TRBJ2-5; unclear D gene. Trimming removed 5 bases at V and 2 bases at J, with 18 bases between. CDR3 length: 16 residues. CDR1 SEHNR and CDR2 FQNEAQ come from the germline V gene (reference sequence). The CDR3 is CASSAIPTAPQETQYF. The CDR3 region has the DNA TGTGCCAGCAGCGCCATTCCTACAGCGCCACAAGAGACCCAGTACTTC.

The J gene is TRBJ2-7, the V gene TRBV14, with TRBD1 identical over 8 bases. The ends lost 1 base at V and 5 bases at J; junction bases unmatched: 16. Germline lookup yields CDR1 SGHDN and CDR2 FVKESK. The CDR3 is 18 residues long. The CDR3 DNA reads as TGTGCCAGCAGCCAAGTCCCCTCCACCGGGACAGGACTGCACGAGCAGTACTTC. Its translation: CASSQVPSTGTGLHEQYF.

This clonotype was counted between two and nine times. A much larger clone is a single base away; this may be a read error. The chain joins TRBV12-3 or TRBV12-4 to TRBJ2-3; either TRBD1 or TRBD2 may fit D (5 bases each). This CDR3 comprises 15 residues. The CDR3 here is CASSFYGASSDTPYF. The CDR3 DNA is TGTGCCAGCAGTTTTTACGGGGCTAGCTCAGATACGCCGTATTTT.

The chain is built from TRBV12-3 or TRBV12-4 and TRBJ2-2; 8 bases are shared with TRBD2. After removal of 0 bases from V and 5 bases from J, the junction contained 2 bases not matched to a gene. The CDR3 loop spans 15 amino acids. CDR3 in amino acids: CASSLAGLVTGELFF. CDR3 coding DNA: TGTGCCAGCAGTTTAGCGGGACTAGTGACCGGGGAGCTGTTTTTT.

In its sample, this clonotype was seen once. The chain uses TRBV14 and TRBJ2-7; D is possibly TRBD2 (5 bases). The end of the DNA is better explained by TRBJ2-5, so the J call may be wrong. CDR1 SGHDN and CDR2 FVKESK come from the germline V gene. The CDR3 consists of 14 residues. The CDR3 loop is CASSELGGLETQYF. The CDR3 coding sequence is TGTGCCAGCAGCGAATTGGGCGGGTTGGAGACCCAGTACTTC.

The CDR3 here is CACRQGKFTEAFF. CDR3 in DNA: TGTGCCTGCCGACAGGGGAAGTTCACTGAAGCTTTCTTT. V usage is TRBV30 and J usage is TRBJ1-1, with TRBD1 matching over 8 bases. CDR1 GTSNPN and CDR2 SVGIG come from the germline V gene (reference sequence). The ends lost 6 bases at V and 4 bases at J; junction bases unmatched: 7. The CDR3 is 13 residues long.

The rearrangement joins TRBV7-3 to TRBJ2-2; TRBD2 might be the D (5 bases). Germline-derived CDR1 and CDR2 are SGHTA and FQGTGA. V lost 2 bases and J 6 bases, leaving 10 bases between the germline ends. The CDR3 is made up of 14 amino acids. This CDR3 reads CASSLFREAGELFF. In nucleotides, the CDR3 is TGTGCCAGCAGCTTATTCCGGGAAGCCGGGGAGCTGTTTTTT.

The V call is TRBV25-1, the J call TRBJ2-5; TRBD2 aligns across 7 bases. The better agreement between TRBJ2-1 and the DNA end casts doubt on the J call. The CDR3 runs 16 residues. Germline V lookup: CDR1 MGHDK, CDR2 SYGVNS. The CDR3 nucleotides read TGTGCCAGCAGTGAATTTGGGGGAGGGCATTACAATGAGCAGTTCTTC. This encodes CASSEFGGGHYNEQFF.

This chain connects TRBV4-2 to TRBJ2-7; the D is unclear. V lost 0 bases to trimming and J lost 5 bases, with 5 bases between them. Germline assignment: CDR1 LGHNA and CDR2 YNFKEQ. This CDR3 has 12 residues. As DNA, the CDR3 is TGTGCCAGCAGCCAAGATCGGGACGAGCAGTACTTC. Encoded protein: CASSQDRDEQYF.

The V gene is TRBV6-2 or TRBV6-3, the J gene TRBJ1-5; D call uncertain. V was cut by 2 bases and J by 4 bases, with 12 bases left in between. The CDR3 runs 15 residues. Germline V gene lookup returns CDR1 MNHEY and CDR2 SVGEGT. Here the CDR3 reads CASSYRVPGNQPQHF. The CDR3 DNA is TGTGCCAGCAGTTACAGGGTGCCGGGGAATCAGCCCCAGCATTTT.

The sample holds one count of this clonotype. The CDR3, as DNA: TGCGCCAGCAGTGAGGGCGTCAGCTACGAGCAGTACTTC. It is translated as CASSEGVSYEQYF. The V and J genes are TRBV10-2 and TRBJ2-7; D gene unclear. The CDR3 totals 13 residues. Germline values: CDR1 WSHSY, CDR2 SAAADI. Trimming pared 2 bases from V and 3 bases from J, leaving 8 bases between.

There are many counts of this clonotype. This sequence joins TRBV29-1 and TRBJ2-1; 9 nucleotides agree with TRBD2. Germline V lookup: CDR1 SQVTM, CDR2 ANQGSEA. This CDR3 comprises 15 residues. After removal of 7 bases from V and 4 bases from J, the junction contained 11 bases not matched to a gene. This CDR3 is CSGGRGGPVYNEQFF. The CDR3 bases are TGCAGCGGTGGGCGGGGGGGCCCCGTTTACAATGAGCAGTTCTTC.

V gene TRBV5-1 combines with J gene TRBJ2-7; no reliable D call. V lost 1 base and J 6 bases, leaving 11 bases between the germline ends. The CDR3 covers 13 residues. Germline CDR1 and CDR2: SGHRS and YFSETQ. The CDR3 loop is CASSLSVKGEQYF. The CDR3, as DNA: TGCGCCAGCAGCTTGTCAGTCAAGGGCGAGCAGTACTTC.

This clonotype was seen more than once but under ten times. V gene TRBV12-3 or TRBV12-4 combines with J gene TRBJ1-2, with D possibly matching TRBD1 (5 bases). The length of the CDR3 is 13 residues. V dropped 4 bases and J dropped 4 bases, with 10 bases sitting between them. CDR3 in amino acids: CASSYRQSYGYTF. CDR3 coding DNA: TGTGCCAGCAGTTATCGACAGAGCTATGGCTACACCTTC.